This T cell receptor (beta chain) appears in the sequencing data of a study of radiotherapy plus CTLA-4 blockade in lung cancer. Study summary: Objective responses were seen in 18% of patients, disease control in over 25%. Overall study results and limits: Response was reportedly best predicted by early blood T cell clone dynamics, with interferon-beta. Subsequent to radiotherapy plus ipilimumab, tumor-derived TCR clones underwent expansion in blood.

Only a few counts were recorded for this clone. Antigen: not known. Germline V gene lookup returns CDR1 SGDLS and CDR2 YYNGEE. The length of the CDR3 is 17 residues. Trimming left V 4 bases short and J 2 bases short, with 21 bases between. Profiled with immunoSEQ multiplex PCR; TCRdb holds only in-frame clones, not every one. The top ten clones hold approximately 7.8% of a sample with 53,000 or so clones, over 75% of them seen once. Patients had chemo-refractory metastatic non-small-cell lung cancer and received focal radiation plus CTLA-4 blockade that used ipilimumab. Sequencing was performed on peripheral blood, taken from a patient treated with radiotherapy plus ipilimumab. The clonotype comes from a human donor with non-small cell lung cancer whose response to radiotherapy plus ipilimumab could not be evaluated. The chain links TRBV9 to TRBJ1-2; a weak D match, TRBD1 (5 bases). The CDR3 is CASSPTIRGSQNYGYTF. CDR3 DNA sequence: TGTGCCAGCAGCCCCACGATAAGGGGCAGTCAAAACTATGGCTACACCTTC.